Listed here is a single T cell receptor beta chain. Its target antigen remains unknown. The record has no base qualities; no much larger clone is one base away. The roughly 39 donors, aged about 6 to 100 years, were systemically healthy Caucasian individuals from Russia. Each donor gave 8 to 10 milliliters of peripheral blood, drawn into EDTA-treated Vacutainer tubes. PBMCs were isolated by Ficoll-Paque density-gradient centrifugation, with at least 6 million obtained per sample. Trizol reagent was used to extract total RNA from the PBMCs, yielding at least 5 micrograms per sample. For every donor, flow cytometry on a PBMC aliquot measured the percentage of naive CD45RAhigh/CD27high T cells. The CDR3, cysteine through phenylalanine, is 15 amino acids long. Just the 45-base CDR3 DNA is kept, in frame starting at base 1. V was cut back by 5 bases and J by 5 bases, leaving a gap of 15 bases between them. From the germline V gene (reference sequence), CDR1 is SEHNR and CDR2 is FQNEAQ.

The sample is drawn from a study of blood T cells in healthy people across ages (dated by TCRdb to about 2015). Notes on the research overall: In model experiments, roughly one uniquely barcoded TCR beta cDNA molecule per two T cells was captured by template switching. Four age groups were formed from the donors: young (average 16 years), middle-aged (around 41), aged (around 62) and long-lived (less than 85). To avoid experimental bias, donors of different ages were distributed randomly across sequencing lanes. To track age-related changes in TCR beta repertoire diversity, the study relied on deep sequencing normalized with unique cDNA molecular identifiers. Two additional independent replicas of 1 million unique cDNA reads from the same blood draw were analyzed for two donors (one aged 18 to 30 and one aged 80 or older).

Summary of the overall study and its limitations: Observed TCR beta diversity correlated strongly with the percentage of naive T cells measured by flow cytometry. As age increased, observed TCR beta diversity per million T cells dropped in a roughly linear way, and a significant reduction was already evident by age 40. Estimates of total diversity based on one million sequenced T cells were regarded as lower bounds and as underestimates. Because the CMV infection status of the donors was unknown, age-related changes in expanded clonotypes may potentially have been confounded. Bulk unsorted PBMC profiling prevented conclusive comparison of naive and antigen-experienced compartments. Compared with the aged group, the long-lived group had more naive CD4+ T cells, fewer expanded clones and increased TCR diversity, suggesting age selection.

The method was 5' RACE. Instrument on record: Illumina HiSeq 2500. A second PCR of roughly 7 to 11 cycles was performed with a sample-barcoded 5' primer and a J-beta primer mix. A unique molecular identifier was introduced onto each TCR beta cDNA molecule by a template-switch 5' adaptor carrying 12 random nucleotides. Each sample yielded at least 3 million CDR3-containing paired-end reads. First-strand cDNA synthesis was performed from all RNA using the Mint cDNA synthesis kit, with priming by a TRBC-specific oligonucleotide. All cDNA was treated with uracil-DNA glycosylase and then went through a first 18-cycle PCR with the universal primers M1SS and BC2_uni_R. The paper's processing steps were these. Each sample was normalized by randomly selecting 1 million high-quality reads, each carrying a distinct molecular identifier. Reads with shared molecular identifiers were discarded instead of being binned into consensus sequences. MiTCR, set to a Q25 quality threshold and the strictest error-elimination algorithm, was used for CDR3 identification, clonotype clustering and error correction. A nonparametric unseen species model using Euler transformation provided a lower-bound estimate of total TCR beta diversity. TCRdb trimmed public reads at Q25 via fastp, called clones via MiXCR and kept in-frame beta chains. Each CDR3 protein gets just one entry, which takes the most common genes and DNA from the rows behind it. What appears here as the V and J calls and clone size reflects TCRdb's work, not the paper's. For this sample there are about 1.8 million distinct CDR3 sequences; about 50% appear just once. Together, the top ten hold over 2% of the sample.

The material sequenced was blood. The chain was built from TRBV7-9 and TRBJ1-4; perhaps TRBD1 is the D gene, with 5 bases matching. This receptor was identified in a woman aged 40 to 50 in good health. The CDR3 protein is CASSPYQGLNEKLFF. The DNA reads TGTGCCAGCAGCCCTTATCAGGGACTGAATGAAAAACTGTTTTTT.